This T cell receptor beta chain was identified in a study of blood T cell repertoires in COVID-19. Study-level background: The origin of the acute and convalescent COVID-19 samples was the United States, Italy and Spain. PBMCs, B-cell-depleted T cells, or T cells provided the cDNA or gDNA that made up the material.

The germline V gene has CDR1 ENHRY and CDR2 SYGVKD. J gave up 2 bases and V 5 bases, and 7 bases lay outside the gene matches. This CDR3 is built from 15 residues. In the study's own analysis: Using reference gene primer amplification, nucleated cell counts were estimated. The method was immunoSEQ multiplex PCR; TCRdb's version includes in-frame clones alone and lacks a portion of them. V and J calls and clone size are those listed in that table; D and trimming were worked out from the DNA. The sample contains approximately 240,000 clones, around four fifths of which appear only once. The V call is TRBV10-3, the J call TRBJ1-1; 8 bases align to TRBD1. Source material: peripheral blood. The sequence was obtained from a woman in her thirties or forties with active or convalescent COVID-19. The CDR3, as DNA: TGTGCCATCAGTCGCTCTCAGGGGGCTAACACTGAAGCTTTCTTT. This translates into CAISRSQGANTEAFF.